The 18 T cell receptor beta chains reported below all come from one sample, sequenced in a study of T cell responses to AZD1222 COVID-19 vaccine. Libraries were prepared by immunoSEQ multiplex PCR; TCRdb keeps only in-frame clonotypes and omits some of them. The table has about 120,000 clones, around 87% seen once; the top ten hold under 3%. The sample here was peripheral blood, taken 28 days after the second AZD1222 dose. Every receptor here comes from an adult who received the AZD1222 COVID-19 vaccine.

The rearrangement links TRBV19 to TRBJ1-2; D is uncertain. Germline V gives CDR1 LNHDA, CDR2 SQIVND (reference sequence). The CDR3 length is 14 residues. Deletions cut 2 bases from V and 4 bases from J, with 11 bases between. CDR3 residues: CASSILEVFYGYTF. The CDR3 nucleotides read TGTGCCAGTAGTATATTGGAGGTTTTCTATGGCTACACCTTC.

The genes are TRBV9 and TRBJ2-1, with D tentatively TRBD1 (6 bases). Germline V gives CDR1 SGDLS, CDR2 YYNGEE. This CDR3 is built from 15 residues. Trimming took off 3 bases at V and 3 bases at J, with 13 bases between the two ends. This CDR3 is CASSAGPGHYNEQFF. The CDR3 bases are TGTGCCAGCAGCGCAGGCCCGGGACACTACAATGAGCAGTTCTTC.

The rearrangement links TRBV5-1 to TRBJ2-1; no clear D gene. V lost 4 bases and J lost 0, with 11 bases in between. The germline CDR1 and CDR2 sequences are SGHRS and YFSETQ. This CDR3 is 15 amino acids long. The chain's CDR3 is CASSVGPYSYNEQFF. In DNA, the CDR3 is TGCGCCAGCAGCGTTGGCCCTTACTCCTACAATGAGCAGTTCTTC.

The chain combines TRBV5-1 with TRBJ2-1; D is uncertain. The CDR3 is 14 amino acids. Germline-derived CDR1 and CDR2 are SGHRS and YFSETQ. The V end lost 2 bases, the J end lost 8 bases, and 14 bases lay between the germline ends. DNA of the CDR3: TGCGCCAGCAGCTTAAAGGCCTTTGGGGATGAGCAGTTCTTC. It is translated as CASSLKAFGDEQFF. Together with reference TRBV5-1 and TRBJ2-1, the CDR3 gives the full variable domain: KAGVTQTPRYLIKTRGQQVTLSCSPISGHRSVSWYQQTPGQGLQFLFEYFSETQRNKGNFPGRFSGRQFSNSRSEMNVSTLELGDSALYLCASSLKAFGDEQFFGPGTRLTVL.

This sequence joins TRBV2 and TRBJ2-5; 9 bases align to TRBD2. The CDR3 sequence is 13 residues long. The V gene's germline CDR1 is SNHLY and CDR2 FYNNEI. The trim removed 6 bases at V and 3 bases at J, leaving 2 bases unmatched. In DNA, the CDR3 is TGTGCCAGCAGGGAGCGGGAGGAAGAGACCCAGTACTTC. This codes for CASREREEETQYF.

The chain employs TRBV7-2 and TRBJ2-1; D gene uncertain. Germline loops: CDR1 SGHTA, CDR2 FQGNSA. The CDR3 covers 12 residues. Between the trimmed V and J ends, which lost 3 bases and 12 bases, there was a span of 12 bases. The CDR3 region is CASSLALGLQFF. CDR3 sequence (DNA): TGTGCCAGCAGCTTGGCCCTCGGCCTGCAGTTCTTC. The variable domain in full, with the rest retrieved from reference TRBV7-2 and TRBJ2-1, is GAGVSQSPSNKVTEKGKDVELRCDPISGHTALYWYRQSLGQGLEFLIYFQGNSAPDKSGLPSDRFSAERTGGSVSTLTIQRTQQEDSAVYLCASSLALGLQFFGPGTRLTVL.

The rearrangement uses TRBV6-2 or TRBV6-3 and TRBJ2-5; D perhaps matches TRBD2 (7 bases). V was shortened by 6 bases and J by 4 bases, with 18 bases between the two germline ends. This CDR3 region has 15 residues. Germline lookup yields CDR1 MNHEY and CDR2 SVGEGT. DNA for the CDR3: TGTGCCAGCAGCCTCCGTACGGGGGGCGGAGAGACCCAGTACTTC. It translates to CASSLRTGGGETQYF.

The chain has TRBV6-1 and TRBJ1-1; D is unresolved. The CDR3 totals 13 residues. Trimming removed 2 bases at V and 5 bases at J, with 9 bases between. From germline, CDR1 is MNHNS and CDR2 SASEGT. The CDR3 loop is CASSETRGTEAFF. CDR3 DNA: TGTGCCAGCAGTGAAACTAGAGGGACTGAAGCTTTCTTT.

The chain carries TRBV24-1 and TRBJ2-1; D is possibly TRBD2 (6 bases). Germline V gives CDR1 KGHDR, CDR2 SFDVKD. Trimming removed 9 bases at V and 0 bases at J, with 14 bases between. The CDR3 consists of 15 residues. CDR3 loop: CATSAGTPSYNEQFF. The CDR3 DNA sequence: TGTGCCACCTCCGCCGGGACTCCCTCCTACAATGAGCAGTTCTTC.

The rearrangement uses TRBV10-1 and TRBJ2-7; D is uncertain. The CDR3 totals 13 residues. CDR1 and CDR2 (germline): WNHNN, SYGVQD (reference sequence). Deletions cut 7 bases from V and 4 bases from J, with 14 bases between. The CDR3 region has the DNA TGCGCCAGCACCCCCGGCGGACGTTACGAGCAGTACTTC. Translating it yields CASTPGGRYEQYF.

The chain employs TRBV15 and TRBJ1-4; maybe TRBD1 (5 bases). V was shortened by 3 bases and J by 7 bases, with 15 bases between the two germline ends. CDR1 is LNHNV, CDR2 YYDKDF, per germline (reference sequence). This CDR3 is built from 15 residues. The CDR3 sequence is CATSRGRDGAEKLFF. CDR3 DNA sequence: TGTGCCACCAGCAGGGGGCGGGACGGGGCTGAAAAACTGTTTTTT.

In this sample, this clone turned up a few times. The chain has TRBV11-1 and TRBJ2-2; D gene uncertain. Germline V gene sequence: CDR1 SGHAT, CDR2 FQDESV (reference sequence). V gave up 5 bases and J gave up 6 bases, with 10 bases separating them. The CDR3 loop spans 13 amino acids. The CDR3 DNA reads TGTGCCAGCAGCCTTAGGGCATCCGGGGAGCTGTTTTTT. This encodes CASSLRASGELFF.

The V call is TRBV18, the J call TRBJ2-1; D possibly corresponds to TRBD1 (6 bases). The germline V gene has CDR1 KGHSH and CDR2 LQKENI. V lost 3 bases to trimming and J lost 4 bases, with 7 bases between them. The CDR3 is 13 amino acids. The CDR3 nucleotides read TGTGCCAGCTCACCGGACAGATACAATGAGCAGTTCTTC. Encoded protein: CASSPDRYNEQFF.

J is TRBJ1-2 and V is TRBV18, with 7 bases matching TRBD1. The CDR3 is 15 amino acids. The J segment lost 3 bases and the V segment lost 6 bases, leaving 10 bases of the junction unmatched. Per germline, CDR1 KGHSH and CDR2 LQKENI. CDR3 residues: CASSPTDRRDYGYTF. The CDR3 DNA is TGTGCCAGCTCCCCGACGGACAGGAGGGACTATGGCTACACCTTC.

The rearrangement links TRBV14 to TRBJ1-3; possibly TRBD1 for D (5 bases). The germline V gene encodes CDR1 SGHDN and CDR2 FVKESK. Trimming took 5 bases from V and 2 from J, leaving 13 bases between them. The length of the CDR3 is 15 residues. The CDR3 DNA is TGTGCCAGCAGCTCCGTGGGAGGGGCTGGAAACACCATATATTTT. It translates to CASSSVGGAGNTIYF.

The chain joins TRBV7-3 to TRBJ2-7; D might be TRBD1 or TRBD2, each matching 5 bases. Germline V lookup: CDR1 SGHTA, CDR2 FQGTGA. This CDR3 has 15 amino acids. V was shortened by 6 bases and J by 3 bases, with 18 bases between the two germline ends. CDR3 sequence: CASSLSHGTVYEQYF. The CDR3 DNA reads as TGTGCCAGCAGTTTGAGTCACGGGACCGTCTACGAGCAGTACTTC. Combining the CDR3 with reference TRBV7-3 and TRBJ2-7 gives the whole variable domain GAGVSQTPSNKVTEKGKYVELRCDPISGHTALYWYRQSLGQGPEFLIYFQGTGAADDSGLPNDRFFAVRPEGSVSTLKIQRTERGDSAVYLCASSLSHGTVYEQYFGPGTRLTVT.

The chain couples TRBV7-2 to TRBJ1-3, with D uncertain. The CDR3 loop spans 19 amino acids. CDR1 is SGHTA and CDR2 is FQGNSA in the germline V gene. Trimming left V 0 bases short and J 0 bases short, with 18 bases between. Here the CDR3 DNA reads TGTGCCAGCAGCTTAGCACTATCACCATTACGGAGCTCTGGAAACACCATATATTTT. Encoded protein: CASSLALSPLRSSGNTIYF.

V usage is TRBV5-4 and J usage is TRBJ1-2, with 8 nucleotides matching TRBD1. V dropped 1 base and J dropped 4; count of bases not matched to a gene: 9. There are 16 residues in the CDR3. CDR1 and CDR2 from the germline V gene are SGHNT and YYREEE (reference sequence). The CDR3 loop is CASSLPGGFSGYGYTF. The CDR3 coding sequence is TGTGCCAGCAGCTTGCCAGGGGGCTTTTCCGGCTATGGCTACACCTTC.